The sequence of this T cell receptor (beta chain) was determined in a study of T-cell reconstitution after alpha-beta-depleted transplantation in children. For TCRbeta, the library was prepared with unique molecular identifiers. Each CDR3 protein is one row after TCRdb ran MiXCR on the PCR reads. Of approximately 300,000 distinct CDR3 sequences in the sample, over 9% were seen once. This clonotype was seen ten or more times. As yet, its antigen is unknown. Findings and caveats of the study: Several hundred graft clones that had expanded were reportedly the source of alpha-beta T cells about two months after transplant. At day 60, the high TCRbeta diversity found in some patients originated from recipient T cells and thymic progenitors that had survived. Diversity and T-cell counts at one year after transplant derived mostly from new T cells.

V lost 2 bases and J lost 3, with 10 bases in between. The CDR3 contains 15 residues. The specimen was PBMCs, collected before TCRalphabeta/CD19-depleted stem cell transplant. V is TRBV12-3 or TRBV12-4 and J is TRBJ2-2, with D possibly being TRBD1 (6 bases). The receptor comes from a boy in the first two years of life with acute myeloid leukemia, due to receive a stem cell transplant. This CDR3 reads CASSLYRVDTGELFF. CDR3 coding DNA: TGTGCCAGCAGTTTATACAGGGTTGACACCGGGGAGCTGTTTTTT.